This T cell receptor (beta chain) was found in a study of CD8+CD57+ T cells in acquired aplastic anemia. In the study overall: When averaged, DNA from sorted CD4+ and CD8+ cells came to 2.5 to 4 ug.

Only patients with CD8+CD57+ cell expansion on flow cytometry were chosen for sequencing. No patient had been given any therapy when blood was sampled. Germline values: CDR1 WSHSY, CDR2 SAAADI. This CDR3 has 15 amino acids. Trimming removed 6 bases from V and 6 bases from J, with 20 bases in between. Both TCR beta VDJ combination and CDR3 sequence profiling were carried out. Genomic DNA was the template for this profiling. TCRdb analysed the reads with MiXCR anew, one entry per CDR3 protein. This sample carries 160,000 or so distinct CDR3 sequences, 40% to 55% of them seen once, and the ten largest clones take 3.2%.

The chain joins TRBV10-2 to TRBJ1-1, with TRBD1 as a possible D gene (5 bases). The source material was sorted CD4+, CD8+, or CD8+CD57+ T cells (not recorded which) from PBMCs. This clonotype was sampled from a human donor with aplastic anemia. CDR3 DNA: TGCGCCAGCAGGGACTTCGGAGGGCAGGGCCCTGAAGCTTTCTTT. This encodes CASRDFGGQGPEAFF.